This entry lists 26 T cell receptor beta chains sequenced from one sample in a study of post-analysis software for immune sequencing data. Whole-study findings and limits: Patients showed TRBV5-6, TRBV5-1 and TRBV20-1 among five TRBV segments more frequent than in controls.

These TCRs' antigens remain unknown. Every TCR beta cDNA library bore unique molecular identifiers. TCRdb fed the PCR reads into MiXCR, producing one record per CDR3 protein. The sample lists 500,000 to 600,000 distinct CDR3 sequences, about 40% occurring once. The sequencing input was blood. The receptors originated from a girl aged 5-17 years with multiple sclerosis.

The chain is built from TRBV5-1 and TRBJ1-1; D gene unclear. Looked up from germline, CDR1 is SGHRS and CDR2 is YFSETQ. V was shortened by 5 bases and J by 1 base, with 9 bases between the two germline ends. This CDR3 is 13 amino acids long. Written as DNA, the CDR3 is TGCGCCAGCAGGGGCACTCCGAACACTGAAGCTTTCTTT. Translated, it gives CASRGTPNTEAFF.

The chain uses TRBV6-5 and TRBJ1-2; D remains ambiguous. This CDR3 comprises 16 residues. Germline lookup yields CDR1 MNHEY and CDR2 SVGAGI. V lost 6 bases and J lost 3, with 20 bases in between. This chain's CDR3 is CASSLGLTGRDYGYTF. For the CDR3, the DNA is TGTGCCAGCAGCCTGGGCTTGACGGGAAGAGACTATGGCTACACCTTC.

The rearrangement links TRBV6-1 to TRBJ1-1; a possible D gene is TRBD1 (5 bases). V shed 7 bases and J shed 7 bases, with 13 bases lying between them. The CDR3 sequence is 12 residues long. From germline, CDR1 is MNHNS and CDR2 SASEGT. This CDR3 is CASKFRQGEAFF. The CDR3, as DNA: TGTGCCAGCAAGTTTAGGCAGGGTGAAGCTTTCTTT.

The CDR3 protein is CAISPEASGNTEAFF. The CDR3 DNA follows: TGTGCCATCAGTCCCGAAGCTTCAGGGAACACTGAAGCTTTCTTT. The chain carries TRBV10-3 and TRBJ1-1; no reliable D call. The V and J ends lost 5 bases and 1 base respectively, with 14 bases between them. Germline CDR1 ENHRY, CDR2 SYGVKD. The CDR3 is made up of 15 amino acids.

This clonotype turned up a few times. The DNA of the CDR3 is TGTGCCAGCAGTCCCAGAAGGGACCGCGTCCACGAGCAGTACTTC. Its translation: CASSPRRDRVHEQYF. The chain links TRBV28 to TRBJ2-5; either TRBD1 or TRBD2 may fit D (5 bases each). Matching the DNA end better, TRBJ2-7 makes the J call doubtful. The CDR3 totals 15 residues. Germline V gives CDR1 MDHEN, CDR2 SYDVKM.

The chain is built from TRBV4-1 and TRBJ2-1; TRBD1 might be the D (6 bases). The germline CDR1 and CDR2 sequences are MGHRA and YSYEKL. V lost 0 bases to trimming and J lost 2 bases, with 8 bases between them. The CDR3 is 15 residues long. This CDR3 reads CASSQDWTAYNEQFF. In nucleotides, the CDR3 is TGCGCCAGCAGCCAAGACTGGACAGCCTACAATGAGCAGTTCTTC.

In this sample, this clonotype turned up once. CDR3 sequence reads: CASSLIGSVDSEAFF. In nucleotides, the CDR3 is TGCGCCAGCAGCTTGATAGGTTCTGTAGACTCTGAAGCTTTCTTT. V usage is TRBV5-1 and J usage is TRBJ1-1; D call uncertain. This CDR3 region has 15 residues. V was cut by 1 base and J by 6 bases, with 16 bases left in between. CDR1 is SGHRS and CDR2 is YFSETQ in the germline V gene. Complete variable domain (other parts from reference TRBV5-1 and TRBJ1-1): KAGVTQTPRYLIKTRGQQVTLSCSPISGHRSVSWYQQTPGQGLQFLFEYFSETQRNKGNFPGRFSGRQFSNSRSEMNVSTLELGDSALYLCASSLIGSVDSEAFFGQGTRLTVV.

The gene calls are TRBV7-6 and TRBJ2-7; D is perhaps TRBD1 or TRBD2 (5 bases each). The CDR3 covers 15 residues. V lost 3 bases, J lost 0 bases, and 12 bases lay in between. The germline V gene encodes CDR1 SGHVS and CDR2 FNYEAQ. In DNA form, the CDR3 reads TGTGCCAGCAGCTTCGGGATTGACAGCTCCTACGAGCAGTACTTC. Its protein product is CASSFGIDSSYEQYF.

This clonotype was recorded at least ten times. This chain uses TRBV20-1 with TRBJ2-1, with a weak D call TRBD2 (6 bases). CDR1 is DFQATT, CDR2 SNEGSKA, per germline (reference sequence). The CDR3 sequence is 14 residues long. V lost 3 bases to trimming and J lost 10 bases, with 19 bases between them. CDR3 sequence: CSARGGSPGYEQFF. CDR3 DNA: TGCAGTGCTAGGGGGGGTTCCCCCGGGTACGAGCAGTTCTTC.

This clonotype appeared a few times. This chain links TRBV20-1 with TRBJ2-7; the D gene is possibly TRBD2 (7 bases). Germline V lookup: CDR1 DFQATT, CDR2 SNEGSKA (reference sequence). This CDR3 is built from 14 residues. V gave up 3 bases and J gave up 7 bases, with 19 bases separating them. The CDR3 DNA sequence: TGCAGTGCTAGGAAAGGCGGGGGCACGGAAGAGCAGTACTTC. This encodes CSARKGGGTEEQYF.

This chain joins TRBV18 and TRBJ2-1; D may be TRBD2 (5 bases). The length of the CDR3 is 17 residues. With 2 bases removed from V and 5 bases from J, the gap between germline ends came to 19 bases. Germline assignment: CDR1 KGHSH and CDR2 LQKENI. The CDR3 region has the DNA TGTGCCAGCTCACCAAAAGGGAGATTTTCGCTCGACAATGAGCAGTTCTTC. Translated, it gives CASSPKGRFSLDNEQFF.

This clonotype was seen a few times. The rearrangement links TRBV20-1 to TRBJ2-1; D perhaps matches TRBD2 (5 bases). Germline CDR1 and CDR2: DFQATT and SNEGSKA (reference sequence). Deletions cut 5 bases from V and 12 bases from J, with 11 bases between. The CDR3 totals 10 residues. This chain's CDR3 is CSAGVAWQFF. In DNA, the CDR3 is TGCAGTGCTGGAGTAGCGTGGCAGTTCTTC.

V usage is TRBV20-1 and J usage is TRBJ1-5, with 10 nucleotides matching TRBD1. V was pared by 6 bases and J by 0 bases, with 8 bases of the junction left unmatched. CDR1 is DFQATT and CDR2 is SNEGSKA in the germline V gene (reference sequence). The CDR3 has 16 amino acids. DNA of the CDR3: TGCAGTGCCAAGACAGGGGGCGCTTATAGCAATCAGCCCCAGCATTTT. Amino acids: CSAKTGGAYSNQPQHF.

The chain carries TRBV24-1 and TRBJ2-3; D could derive from TRBD1 or TRBD2 (5 bases each). The CDR3 is made up of 15 amino acids. Germline lookup yields CDR1 KGHDR and CDR2 SFDVKD. Trimming removed 2 bases from V and 6 bases from J, with 14 bases in between. The CDR3 here is CATSDSGTESDTQYF. The CDR3 DNA sequence: TGTGCCACCAGTGATTCCGGGACCGAATCCGATACGCAGTATTTT.

The chain combines TRBV7-9 with TRBJ1-1; 8 bases agree with TRBD1. The CDR3 totals 13 residues. Germline V lookup: CDR1 SEHNR, CDR2 FQNEAQ (reference sequence). V shed 5 bases and J 6 bases; nucleotides not matched to a gene: 5. Here the CDR3 DNA reads TGTGCCAGCAGCAACGCAGGGGGCTCTGAAGCTTTCTTT. Translated: CASSNAGGSEAFF.

Details on this clonotype: One end of the junction does not line up with germline, which may come from a read error. The rearrangement uses TRBV7-7 and TRBJ2-1, with 9 bases that match TRBD1. Germline loops: CDR1 SSHAT, CDR2 FNYEAQ (reference sequence). This CDR3 contains 14 residues. CDR3 DNA sequence: TGTGCTAGCAGCATGGGACAGGGAGGCCGGGAGCAGTTCTTC. This translates into CASSMGQGGREQFF.

This clonotype was detected only a few times. The rearrangement joins TRBV12-3 or TRBV12-4 to TRBJ2-3; 10 bases agree with TRBD2. CDR3 length: 14 amino acids. The ends lost 10 bases at V and 5 bases at J; junction bases unmatched: 9. CDR3 region: CAIGSGRYGDTQYF. The CDR3 DNA is TGTGCCATCGGTAGCGGGAGGTATGGAGATACGCAGTATTTT.

The chain carries TRBV12-3 or TRBV12-4 and TRBJ2-1; possibly TRBD2 for D (5 bases). The germline V and J ends were trimmed by 5 bases and 8 bases, with 16 bases remaining between them. The CDR3 length is 14 residues. The CDR3 sequence: CASSLPSAGDEQFF. DNA for the CDR3: TGTGCCAGCAGTCTACCGTCCGCCGGGGATGAGCAGTTCTTC.

The chain uses TRBV20-1 and TRBJ2-3, with 11 bases that match TRBD1. The CDR3 has 14 amino acids. V shed 5 bases and J 5 bases; nucleotides not matched to a gene: 6. CDR1 DFQATT and CDR2 SNEGSKA come from the germline V gene (reference sequence). CDR3 DNA: TGCAGTGCTTGGAGGACAGGGGGCAGAGATACGCAGTATTTT. This encodes CSAWRTGGRDTQYF.

The chain employs TRBV29-1 and TRBJ2-5; D perhaps matches TRBD1 (6 bases). CDR1 is SQVTM, CDR2 ANQGSEA, per germline. V lost 7 bases and J lost 11, with 20 bases in between. The CDR3 extends over 12 amino acids. The CDR3 DNA reads as TGCAGCGGAACAGGGTTCTACAATGAGCAGTACTTC. It encodes CSGTGFYNEQYF.

This chain uses TRBV27 with TRBJ2-1, with D unclear. The CDR3 contains 11 residues. Trimming stripped 3 bases from V and 9 bases from J, with 6 bases between. The germline CDR1 and CDR2 sequences are MNHEY and SMNVEV (reference sequence). CDR3 nucleotides: TGTGCCAGCAGTTTTTTCGGTGAGCAGTTCTTC. This codes for CASSFFGEQFF.

The V gene is TRBV13, the J gene TRBJ2-7, with 7 bases lining up with TRBD1. The CDR3 covers 16 residues. Per the germline V gene, CDR1 is PRHDT and CDR2 is FYEKMQ (reference sequence). J lost 1 base, V lost 3 bases, and 9 bases had no gene match. This CDR3 reads CASSFTQGEGSYEQYF. The CDR3 nucleotides read TGTGCCAGCAGCTTTACTCAGGGGGAAGGATCCTACGAGCAGTACTTC.

The J gene is TRBJ2-5, the V gene TRBV29-1; the D gene is possibly TRBD2 (7 bases). The CDR3 loop spans 11 amino acids. In germline, CDR1 is SQVTM, CDR2 ANQGSEA. CDR3 DNA: TGCAGTGGAAGGGGGGGAGAGACCCAGTACTTC. Translated: CSGRGGETQYF.

The J gene is TRBJ2-1, the V gene TRBV29-1; no clear D. The germline gives CDR1 SQVTM, CDR2 ANQGSEA. The V and J ends lost 5 bases and 0 bases respectively, with 11 bases between them. The CDR3 extends over 14 amino acids. DNA of the CDR3: TGCAGCGTTCAAAGGGCACTCTCCTACAATGAGCAGTTCTTC. Amino acids: CSVQRALSYNEQFF.

The J gene is TRBJ1-1, the V gene TRBV10-3; D perhaps matches TRBD1 (6 bases). CDR1 and CDR2 from the germline V gene are ENHRY and SYGVKD. The CDR3 spans 14 residues. Trimming shortened V by 6 bases and J by 1 base, and 12 bases separated the two germline ends. The CDR3, as DNA: TGTGCCATCAGCAAGACGGGACAGAACACTGAAGCTTTCTTT. Its translation is CAISKTGQNTEAFF.

This clonotype was observed a few times. The V and J genes are TRBV4-1 and TRBJ2-5; the D gene could be TRBD1 or TRBD2 (5 bases each). V lost 1 base and J 2 bases, leaving 14 bases between the germline ends. Per germline, CDR1 MGHRA and CDR2 YSYEKL. CDR3 length equals 16 residues. The CDR3 DNA follows: TGCGCCAGCAGCCAAGGTTTGCAGGGACGGCAAGAGACCCAGTACTTC. As protein: CASSQGLQGRQETQYF.